The entry that follows covers one T cell receptor (beta chain) sequence. Its target is not known. The data were taken from a study of blood T cells in healthy people across ages. Study-wide findings and caveats: Because sorting was not performed, PBMCs prevented conclusive naive versus antigen-experienced comparison.

Through a sample-barcoded 5' primer and a J-beta primer mix, a second PCR was run for 7 to 11 cycles. Each CDR3 protein gets one entry after TCRdb re-called the 5' RACE reads with MiXCR. Among some 1.4 million distinct CDR3 sequences, around 39% were seen once, and the ten largest hold 7.9%. Sequencing was carried out using blood. The TCR sequence derives from a young woman in good health.

The CDR3 protein is CSARDDSLTQYF. The CDR3 bases are TGCAGTGCTAGAGATGATTCCCTTACGCAGTATTTT. V usage is TRBV20-1 and J usage is TRBJ2-3; D is undetermined. The CDR3 contains 12 residues. Per the germline V gene, CDR1 is DFQATT and CDR2 is SNEGSKA (reference sequence). Trimming removed 0 bases at V and 8 bases at J, with 9 bases between.